This TCR beta chain came from a study of tumor and adjacent non-tumor tissue in lung cancer. Trimming shortened V by 1 base and J by 2 bases, and 3 bases separated the two germline ends. The CDR3 covers 13 residues. The library came from three nested PCR rounds adapted from ARM-PCR protocols. TCRdb re-derived calls from the multiplex PCR reads in MiXCR, one entry per CDR3 protein. The sample lists approximately 100,000 distinct CDR3 sequences, roughly two thirds seen once, with around a fifth in the top ten. Study-level results: Significantly higher TCR diversity was found in tumor than normal lung. Patients with more diverse tumor TCRs had worse survival.

This clonotype was observed many times. Its matching antigen is unknown. No cell sorting was done before RNA was extracted from the tissue. This non-tumor lung sample came from over 3 cm beyond the tumor edge. The rearrangement uses TRBV12-3 or TRBV12-4 and TRBJ1-3; D uncertain. The sequencing input was distant non-tumor lung tissue. The receptor was derived from a man aged 25-45 years with non-small cell lung cancer. CDR3 bases: TGTGCCAGCAGTTTAGTGGCTGGAAACACCATATATTTT. Its translation: CASSLVAGNTIYF.